Listed below are T cell receptor beta chains from one sample, sequenced in a study of siplizumab effects on memory and regulatory T cells. Clones were read by immunoSEQ multiplex PCR, and TCRdb kept only the in-frame ones, dropping some. The table shows about 120,000 clones, with roughly 94% occurring only once. Sequencing was performed on non-Treg CD4+ T cells sorted from blood. These receptors were taken from a human donor in good health. Both conserved end residues are part of each CDR3. Each record gives: J gene, CDR3 length, clone size, D gene, V gene, CDR3 protein, CDR3 DNA. The D gene is left open where the match is weak. The size entry is marked missing in some rows and otherwise reads once, few, many or a size class.

TRBJ2-3 | 14 | - | TRBD2 | TRBV6-6 | CASSWTSVSDTQYF | TGTGCCAGCAGTTGGACTAGCGTCTCAGATACGCAGTATTTT
TRBJ1-2 | 16 | - | - | TRBV27 | CASSLEGRQGYYGYTF | TGTGCCAGCAGTTTAGAAGGAAGGCAGGGCTACTATGGCTACACCTTC
TRBJ1-4 | 13 | once | - | TRBV5-6 | CASQRKANEKLFF | TGTGCCAGCCAAAGGAAGGCTAATGAAAAACTGTTTTTT
TRBJ1-6 | 15 | - | - | TRBV7-9 | CASSLASGVNSPLHF | TGTGCCAGCAGCTTAGCGAGCGGGGTAAATTCACCCCTCCACTTT
TRBJ2-3 | 16 | - | - | TRBV2 | CASTGGRGTRTDTQYF | TGTGCCAGCACCGGGGGGCGGGGGACACGGACAGATACGCAGTATTTT
TRBJ1-4 | 16 | - | - | TRBV7-8 | CASSRGSFGTNEKLFF | TGTGCCAGCAGCCGAGGGAGCTTTGGGACTAATGAAAAACTGTTTTTT
TRBJ2-7 | 13 | - | TRBD1 | TRBV30 | CAWSVRTGFEQYF | TGTGCCTGGAGTGTACGGACAGGGTTTGAGCAGTACTTC
TRBJ2-7 | 16 | - | - | TRBV18 | CASSPPTAPTRHEQYF | TGTGCCAGCTCACCACCCACGGCACCAACCCGGCACGAGCAGTACTTC
TRBJ2-1 | 17 | - | TRBD2 | TRBV7-8 | CASSLAPGGSSYNEQFF | TGTGCCAGCAGCTTAGCTCCGGGGGGGAGCTCCTACAATGAGCAGTTCTTC
TRBJ1-1 | 13 | - | TRBD1 | TRBV7-3 | CASGRDRAEEAFF | TGTGCCAGCGGGAGGGACAGGGCAGAGGAAGCTTTCTTT
TRBJ1-4 | 15 | - | TRBD1 | TRBV7-8 | CASSARTGEGEKLFF | TGTGCCAGCAGCGCTCGGACAGGGGAGGGTGAAAAACTGTTTTTT
TRBJ1-1 | 10 | - | - | TRBV29-1 | CSVGITEAFF | TGCAGCGTCGGTATCACTGAAGCTTTCTTT
TRBJ1-5 | 15 | few | - | TRBV21-1 | CASSKGQGSDQPQHF | TGTGCCAGCAGCAAAGGTCAGGGATCGGATCAGCCCCAGCATTTT
TRBJ1-4 | 14 | - | - | TRBV5-1 | CASSLAEWNEKLFF | TGCGCCAGCAGCTTGGCCGAATGGAATGAAAAACTGTTTTTT
TRBJ1-4 | 14 | - | - | TRBV19 | CASSIEATNEKLFF | TGTGCCAGTAGTATTGAAGCAACTAATGAAAAACTGTTTTTT
TRBJ2-5 | 14 | - | - | TRBV21-1 | CASSKEGSGATQYF | TGTGCCAGCAGCAAAGAGGGTAGCGGCGCGACCCAGTACTTC
TRBJ2-7 | 17 | - | TRBD2 | TRBV10-3 | CAISAQEGLAGIYEQYF | TGTGCCATCAGTGCCCAAGAGGGACTAGCGGGAATCTACGAGCAGTACTTC
TRBJ1-1 | 15 | - | - | TRBV25-1 | CASSEAGSLNTEAFF | TGTGCCAGCAGTGAAGCCGGCAGTTTGAACACTGAAGCTTTCTTT
TRBJ2-5 | 12 | - | - | TRBV10-3 | CAISDREETQYF | TGTGCCATCAGTGACAGGGAAGAGACCCAGTACTTC
TRBJ1-6 | 14 | - | TRBD1 | TRBV11-2 | CASRGTGSDSPLHF | TGTGCCAGCAGGGGGACAGGGTCAGATTCACCCCTCCACTTT
TRBJ1-5 | 15 | - | - | TRBV13 | CASSLRGRGNQPQHF | TGTGCCAGCAGCTTAAGGGGCAGAGGCAATCAGCCCCAGCATTTT
TRBJ2-3 | 16 | - | - | TRBV5-4 | CASSLVAKSTTDTQYF | TGTGCCAGCAGCTTGGTTGCCAAATCTACCACAGATACGCAGTATTTT
TRBJ1-4 | 16 | - | TRBD1 | TRBV23-1 | CASSQWTGGENEKLFF | TGCGCCAGCAGTCAATGGACAGGGGGAGAGAATGAAAAACTGTTTTTT
TRBJ1-4 | 14 | - | - | TRBV25-1 | CASSSSIMVEKLFF | TGTGCCAGCAGCTCATCTATAATGGTTGAAAAACTGTTTTTT